The rows below give T cell receptor beta chains drawn from one sample of a study of blood T cell repertoires in COVID-19. The method was immunoSEQ multiplex PCR; TCRdb's version includes in-frame clones alone and lacks a portion of them. The data contain some 220,000 clones, 80% of them singletons. Sequenced material: peripheral blood. These receptors originate from a human donor in a cohort sampled during active COVID-19. Both conserved end residues are part of each CDR3. Fields, in order: V gene, clone size, J gene, D gene, CDR3 protein, CDR3 DNA. D genes are given only for firm matches. Not every row has a clone size; where given, it reads once, few, many or a size class.

v_call: TRBV5-1
clone_size: NA
j_call: TRBJ2-1
d_call: TRBD2
cdr3_aa: CASSEGSGSLYEQFF
cdr3_nt: TGCGCCAGCTCGGAAGGTAGCGGGAGTCTGTATGAGCAGTTCTTC

v_call: TRBV27
clone_size: NA
j_call: TRBJ1-2
d_call: NA
cdr3_aa: CASRGNWRDGYTF
cdr3_nt: TGTGCCAGCAGGGGCAATTGGAGGGATGGCTACACCTTC

v_call: TRBV15
clone_size: NA
j_call: TRBJ2-6
d_call: TRBD1
cdr3_aa: CATSSRDRLYSGANVLTF
cdr3_nt: TGTGCCACCAGCAGCCGGGACAGGCTCTACTCTGGGGCCAACGTCCTGACTTTC

v_call: TRBV5-8
clone_size: NA
j_call: TRBJ1-5
d_call: NA
cdr3_aa: CASSFGNNQPQHF
cdr3_nt: TGTGCCAGCAGCTTCGGGAACAATCAGCCCCAGCATTTT

v_call: TRBV28
clone_size: NA
j_call: TRBJ1-3
d_call: NA
cdr3_aa: CASSSMGAGGNTIYF
cdr3_nt: TGTGCCAGCAGTTCTATGGGGGCCGGAGGAAACACCATATATTTT

v_call: TRBV5-1
clone_size: NA
j_call: TRBJ1-5
d_call: NA
cdr3_aa: CASSVGPRRDQPQHF
cdr3_nt: TGCGCCAGCAGCGTGGGACCTCGGAGAGATCAGCCCCAGCATTTT

v_call: TRBV18
clone_size: NA
j_call: TRBJ2-5
d_call: TRBD1
cdr3_aa: CASSNRGLQETQYF
cdr3_nt: TGTGCCAGCTCAAACAGGGGTTTACAAGAGACCCAGTACTTC

v_call: TRBV10-3
clone_size: NA
j_call: TRBJ2-1
d_call: TRBD2
cdr3_aa: CAISGTSGDPEQFF
cdr3_nt: TGTGCCATCAGTGGGACTAGCGGGGATCCTGAGCAGTTCTTC

v_call: TRBV4-2
clone_size: NA
j_call: TRBJ1-1
d_call: NA
cdr3_aa: CASSQDDKGYTEAFF
cdr3_nt: TGTGCCAGCAGCCAAGACGATAAGGGGTACACTGAAGCTTTCTTT

v_call: TRBV20-1
clone_size: once
j_call: TRBJ1-2
d_call: NA
cdr3_aa: CSASGGSDNYGYTF
cdr3_nt: TGCAGTGCTAGTGGGGGCAGTGATAACTATGGCTACACCTTC

v_call: TRBV19
clone_size: NA
j_call: TRBJ2-2
d_call: TRBD1
cdr3_aa: CASSIFGQGYPGELFF
cdr3_nt: TGTGCCAGTAGTATTTTTGGACAGGGGTACCCCGGGGAGCTGTTTTTT

v_call: TRBV11-2
clone_size: NA
j_call: TRBJ1-1
d_call: NA
cdr3_aa: CASSLGGRQNTEAFF
cdr3_nt: TGTGCCAGCAGCTTGGGGGGGCGTCAAAACACTGAAGCTTTCTTT

v_call: TRBV11-3
clone_size: NA
j_call: TRBJ2-5
d_call: NA
cdr3_aa: CASSFGAGRTETQYF
cdr3_nt: NA

v_call: TRBV23-1
clone_size: NA
j_call: TRBJ1-2
d_call: NA
cdr3_aa: CASPKGSYGYTF
cdr3_nt: TGCGCCAGCCCAAAGGGGTCCTATGGCTACACCTTC

v_call: TRBV12-3/TRBV12-4
clone_size: NA
j_call: TRBJ1-5
d_call: NA
cdr3_aa: CASRSNNNQPQHF
cdr3_nt: TGTGCCAGCAGGTCAAACAACAATCAGCCCCAGCATTTT

v_call: TRBV29-1
clone_size: NA
j_call: TRBJ2-3
d_call: NA
cdr3_aa: CSAKGVGTDTQYF
cdr3_nt: TGCAGCGCCAAGGGGGTCGGGACAGATACGCAGTATTTT

v_call: TRBV20-1
clone_size: NA
j_call: TRBJ2-1
d_call: TRBD2
cdr3_aa: CSAIETSGRAAEQFF
cdr3_nt: TGCAGTGCTATTGAGACTAGCGGGAGGGCCGCTGAGCAGTTCTTC

v_call: TRBV4-1
clone_size: once
j_call: TRBJ1-5
d_call: NA
cdr3_aa: CASSQSYRINSNQPQHF
cdr3_nt: TGCGCCAGCAGCCAAAGTTACAGAATAAATAGCAATCAGCCCCAGCATTTT

v_call: TRBV5-1
clone_size: NA
j_call: TRBJ1-2
d_call: NA
cdr3_aa: CASSPGLSDGYTF
cdr3_nt: TGCGCCAGCAGCCCCGGACTTAGCGATGGCTACACCTTC

v_call: TRBV28
clone_size: NA
j_call: TRBJ1-5
d_call: TRBD1
cdr3_aa: CASRTDRVLGQPQHF
cdr3_nt: TGTGCCAGCAGGACTGACAGGGTATTGGGTCAGCCCCAGCATTTT

v_call: TRBV7-8
clone_size: few
j_call: TRBJ2-6
d_call: TRBD1
cdr3_aa: CASSLARDRGLIYSGANVLTF
cdr3_nt: TGTGCCAGCAGCTTAGCGAGGGACAGGGGTCTTATCTACTCTGGGGCCAACGTCCTGACTTTC

v_call: TRBV6-5
clone_size: NA
j_call: TRBJ2-5
d_call: TRBD1
cdr3_aa: CAGQGYQETQYF
cdr3_nt: TGTGCCGGACAGGGTTACCAAGAGACCCAGTACTTC

v_call: TRBV28
clone_size: few
j_call: TRBJ1-5
d_call: NA
cdr3_aa: CASSLGTNQPQHF
cdr3_nt: TGTGCCAGCAGTTTAGGTACTAATCAGCCCCAGCATTTT

v_call: TRBV30
clone_size: NA
j_call: TRBJ2-7
d_call: NA
cdr3_aa: CAWSGGLGDDEQYF
cdr3_nt: TGTGCCTGGAGTGGTGGACTTGGCGATGACGAGCAGTACTTC

v_call: TRBV7-9
clone_size: NA
j_call: TRBJ2-3
d_call: NA
cdr3_aa: CASSLSGGRGSTDTQYF
cdr3_nt: TGTGCCAGCAGCCTCTCCGGGGGGCGGGGGAGCACAGATACGCAGTATTTT

v_call: TRBV19
clone_size: NA
j_call: TRBJ1-2
d_call: TRBD1
cdr3_aa: CAIAQGANYGYTF
cdr3_nt: TGTGCCATTGCACAGGGGGCGAACTATGGCTACACCTTC

v_call: TRBV10-3
clone_size: few
j_call: TRBJ1-5
d_call: NA
cdr3_aa: CAISEGPLSNQPQHF
cdr3_nt: TGTGCCATCAGTGAGGGGCCCCTTAGCAATCAGCCCCAGCATTTT

v_call: TRBV15
clone_size: NA
j_call: TRBJ2-1
d_call: NA
cdr3_aa: CAPGTHGKGEQFF
cdr3_nt: TGTGCACCCGGGACTCATGGAAAAGGGGAGCAGTTCTTC

v_call: TRBV7-6
clone_size: NA
j_call: TRBJ1-2
d_call: NA
cdr3_aa: CASSNSASGYTF
cdr3_nt: TGTGCCAGCAGCAATTCCGCGAGTGGCTACACCTTC

v_call: TRBV18
clone_size: NA
j_call: TRBJ2-2
d_call: TRBD1
cdr3_aa: CASSPRTGVGTGELFF
cdr3_nt: TGTGCCAGCTCACCCCGGACAGGGGTAGGCACCGGGGAGCTGTTTTTT

v_call: TRBV6-2/TRBV6-3
clone_size: NA
j_call: TRBJ1-2
d_call: NA
cdr3_aa: CASSYSDSLLGYTF
cdr3_nt: TGTGCCAGCAGTTACTCGGACAGTCTTCTCGGCTACACCTTC

v_call: TRBV30
clone_size: once
j_call: TRBJ2-1
d_call: NA
cdr3_aa: CAWSQGTHYNEQFF
cdr3_nt: TGTGCCTGGAGCCAAGGGACACATTACAATGAGCAGTTCTTC

v_call: TRBV6-6
clone_size: NA
j_call: TRBJ1-3
d_call: NA
cdr3_aa: CASSLQGSGNTIYF
cdr3_nt: TGTGCCAGCAGCCTCCAGGGCTCTGGAAACACCATATATTTT

v_call: TRBV7-8
clone_size: NA
j_call: TRBJ2-7
d_call: TRBD2
cdr3_aa: CASSGGLANEQYF
cdr3_nt: TGTGCCAGCAGCGGGGGACTAGCCAACGAGCAGTACTTC

v_call: TRBV10-3
clone_size: few
j_call: TRBJ1-3
d_call: NA
cdr3_aa: CAISESLAGRKNTIYF
cdr3_nt: TGTGCCATCAGTGAGTCTCTAGCAGGGAGGAAGAACACCATATATTTT

v_call: TRBV30
clone_size: many
j_call: TRBJ1-2
d_call: NA
cdr3_aa: CAWSVPPGGAGYTF
cdr3_nt: TGTGCCTGGAGTGTACCCCCGGGAGGGGCTGGCTACACCTTC

v_call: TRBV9
clone_size: NA
j_call: TRBJ2-3
d_call: TRBD2
cdr3_aa: CASSASGSADTQYF
cdr3_nt: TGTGCCAGCAGCGCTAGCGGGAGCGCAGATACGCAGTATTTT

v_call: TRBV4-2
clone_size: few
j_call: TRBJ1-6
d_call: TRBD1
cdr3_aa: CASSQLPGTGESPLHF
cdr3_nt: TGTGCCAGCAGCCAATTGCCCGGGACAGGGGAATCACCCCTCCACTTT

v_call: TRBV7-2
clone_size: NA
j_call: TRBJ2-1
d_call: TRBD2
cdr3_aa: CASSGGTSGGGEQFF
cdr3_nt: TGTGCCAGCAGCGGTGGGACTAGCGGGGGTGGTGAGCAGTTCTTC

v_call: TRBV19
clone_size: NA
j_call: TRBJ1-5
d_call: TRBD1
cdr3_aa: CASHRGTVSNQPQHF
cdr3_nt: TGTGCCAGTCATCGGGGGACAGTCAGCAATCAGCCCCAGCATTTT

v_call: TRBV7-9
clone_size: NA
j_call: TRBJ1-2
d_call: TRBD1
cdr3_aa: CAGEDRNYGYTF
cdr3_nt: TGTGCCGGGGAGGACAGGAACTATGGCTACACCTTC